These 7 T cell receptor beta chains were all obtained from the same sample, sequenced in a study of shared clonotypes between healthy human individuals. Produced via immunoSEQ multiplex PCR; TCRdb's table is partial and in-frame only. The table lists roughly 2.2 million clones, over 90% of them singletons. What was sequenced was naive CD4+ T cells from PBMCs. Subset specified: CD45RA+ positively selected. These receptors were taken from a man in his late teens or twenties in good health. Some clones in this sample may be carry-over from other donors' samples.

The V and J genes are TRBV7-9 and TRBJ2-1; 14 bases fit TRBD2. CDR1 and CDR2 (germline): SEHNR, FQNEAQ (reference sequence). Trimming at V came to 5 bases and at J to 13 bases, leaving 4 bases not matched to a gene. There are 13 residues in the CDR3. CDR3 region: CASSTGLAGVQFF. The CDR3, as DNA: TGTGCCAGCAGCACGGGACTAGCGGGAGTACAGTTCTTC.

The chain is built from TRBV5-8 and TRBJ2-7; D is perhaps TRBD2 (6 bases). CDR1 is SGHTS and CDR2 is YDEGEE in the germline V gene. The CDR3 covers 17 residues. V lost 2 bases, J lost 1 base, and 19 bases lay in between. The CDR3 nucleotides are TGTGCCAGCAGCTTAAAGCGGACTAAGCCTTCGTCCTACGAGCAGTACTTC. This gives the protein CASSLKRTKPSSYEQYF.

The V gene is TRBV28, the J gene TRBJ1-3; no reliable D call. The CDR3 covers 15 residues. Germline CDR1 reads MDHEN; CDR2 reads SYDVKM. Trimming took 7 bases from V and 0 from J, leaving 13 bases between them. CDR3 coding DNA: TGTGCCAGCATCTTCTCGCGGAGCTCTGGAAACACCATATATTTT. Protein sequence: CASIFSRSSGNTIYF.

The CDR3 coding sequence is TGTGCCAGCAGCGTGGGGGTGACCGAAGCTTTCTTT. As protein: CASSVGVTEAFF. The genes are TRBV5-5 and TRBJ1-1; weak D call: TRBD1 (5 bases). Germline values: CDR1 SGHKS, CDR2 YYEKEE (reference sequence). The CDR3 has 12 residues. V shed 4 bases and J shed 8 bases, with 12 bases lying between them. The complete variable domain, with remaining parts taken from reference TRBV5-5 and TRBJ1-1, reads DAGVTQSPTHLIKTRGQQVTLRCSPISGHKSVSWYQQVLGQGPQFIFQYYEKEERGRGNFPDRFSARQFPNYSSELNVNALLLGDSALYLCASSVGVTEAFFGQGTRLTVV.

The rearrangement joins TRBV28 to TRBJ1-5; no clear D gene. In germline, CDR1 is MDHEN, CDR2 SYDVKM. V lost 2 bases to trimming and J lost 1 base, with 12 bases between them. CDR3 length: 16 amino acids. CDR3 sequence (DNA): TGTGCCAGCAGTTTAGGATCCGGGGTCAGCAATCAGCCCCAGCATTTT. Its protein is CASSLGSGVSNQPQHF.

The J gene is TRBJ2-5, the V gene TRBV27; TRBD1 is a possible D gene (5 bases). The CDR3 has 14 amino acids. Trimming took off 0 bases at V and 6 bases at J, with 11 bases between the two ends. Germline V gene sequence: CDR1 MNHEY, CDR2 SMNVEV (reference sequence). CDR3 sequence reads: CASSLSAGRQTQYF. The CDR3 nucleotides read TGTGCCAGCAGTTTATCGGCAGGGCGGCAGACCCAGTACTTC.

The V and J genes are TRBV6-5 and TRBJ2-1, with D perhaps being TRBD1 or TRBD2 (5 bases each). The CDR3 runs 15 residues. Germline lookup yields CDR1 MNHEY and CDR2 SVGAGI. Trimming pared 7 bases from V and 0 bases from J, leaving 13 bases between. The CDR3 DNA follows: TGTGCCAGCATGGGACGGCGGAGCTCCTACAATGAGCAGTTCTTC. This translates into CASMGRRSSYNEQFF.